The 20 T cell receptor beta chains below come from one sample, sequenced in a study of technical replicates of blood from a handful of donors. Data came from immunoSEQ multiplex PCR; TCRdb stores just in-frame clones and leaves some out. The table has about 93,000 clones, 95% seen once. Sequencing was performed on T cells isolated from PBMCs. The source of these receptors is a human donor in good health.

This clone has only one observation. The chain carries TRBV15 and TRBJ2-3, with TRBD1 as a possible D gene (6 bases). Trimming stripped 5 bases from V and 6 bases from J, with 15 bases between. Per germline, CDR1 LNHNV and CDR2 YYDKDF (reference sequence). The CDR3 covers 14 residues. For the CDR3, the DNA is TGTGCCACCAGCGGACAGCCCGAATCCGATACGCAGTATTTT. Its translation: CATSGQPESDTQYF.

V usage is TRBV9 and J usage is TRBJ2-5; D uncertain. Germline V gives CDR1 SGDLS, CDR2 YYNGEE. CDR3 length equals 15 residues. Trimming left V 0 bases short and J 4 bases short, with 13 bases between. For the CDR3, the DNA is TGTGCCAGCAGCGTAGCTCCTGAGGTTGTAGAGACCCAGTACTTC. As protein: CASSVAPEVVETQYF. Drawing the rest from reference TRBV9 and TRBJ2-5, the complete variable domain is DSGVTQTPKHLITATGQRVTLRCSPRSGDLSVYWYQQSLDQGLQFLIQYYNGEERAKGNILERFSAQQFPDLHSELNLSSLELGDSALYFCASSVAPEVVETQYFGPGTRLLVL.

The CDR3 region is CASSQDSGYNEKLFF. The CDR3, as DNA: TGCGCCAGCAGCCAAGATTCAGGGTATAATGAAAAACTGTTTTTT. The V and J genes are TRBV4-1 and TRBJ1-4; TRBD1 is a possible D gene (5 bases). There are 15 residues in the CDR3. CDR1 is MGHRA and CDR2 is YSYEKL in the germline V gene. The V end was cut by 0 bases, the J end by 4 bases, with 9 bases between.

The chain joins TRBV7-2 to TRBJ2-7; TRBD2 might be the D (5 bases). Per germline, CDR1 SGHTA and CDR2 FQGNSA. V was shortened by 1 base and J by 1 base, with 11 bases between the two germline ends. This CDR3 comprises 15 residues. The CDR3 sequence is CASSLVSGISYEQYF. The CDR3 DNA reads TGTGCCAGCAGCTTAGTATCCGGGATATCCTACGAGCAGTACTTC.

The chain combines TRBV6-1 with TRBJ1-3; D call uncertain. The V and J ends lost 4 bases and 4 bases respectively, with 20 bases between them. Germline V lookup: CDR1 MNHNS, CDR2 SASEGT. This CDR3 spans 17 amino acids. As DNA, the CDR3 is TGTGCCAGCAGTGGCCACGACCGAGCGACTGTCGGAAACACCATATATTTT. Translated: CASSGHDRATVGNTIYF.

The rearrangement joins TRBV6-1 to TRBJ2-7; D not resolved. Germline V CDR1 and CDR2: MNHNS, SASEGT. V lost 6 bases and J lost 5, with 20 bases in between. The length of the CDR3 is 15 residues. CDR3 sequence: CASRDTFVVRNEQYF. DNA of the CDR3: TGTGCCAGCAGAGACACCTTCGTTGTTCGCAACGAGCAGTACTTC.

This chain uses TRBV29-1 with TRBJ2-3; 10 bases align to TRBD1. Trimming took 4 bases from V and 0 from J; bases not matched to a gene: 1. The germline CDR1 and CDR2 sequences are SQVTM and ANQGSEA. CDR3 length equals 14 residues. As DNA, the CDR3 is TGCAGCGTTGGACAGGGGGCGAGCACAGATACGCAGTATTTT. Translation: CSVGQGASTDTQYF.

The chain links TRBV2 to TRBJ2-5; TRBD1 aligns across 11 bases. CDR3 size: 15 residues. Germline values: CDR1 SNHLY, CDR2 FYNNEI. Trimming removed 5 bases from V and 5 bases from J; junction bases left unmatched: 7. CDR3 nucleotides: TGTGCCAGCAGTCACGGGACAGGGGGACGTGAGACCCAGTACTTC. Its protein product is CASSHGTGGRETQYF. Together with reference TRBV2 and TRBJ2-5, the CDR3 gives the full variable domain: EPEVTQTPSHQVTQMGQEVILRCVPISNHLYFYWYRQILGQKVEFLVSFYNNEISEKSEIFDDQFSVERPDGSNFTLKIRSTKLEDSAMYFCASSHGTGGRETQYFGPGTRLLVL.

CDR3 residues: CASSLASGGVYEQYF. The CDR3 DNA sequence: TGTGCCAGCAGTTTAGCGTCGGGAGGGGTCTACGAGCAGTACTTC. This chain links TRBV27 with TRBJ2-7; 8 nucleotides align to TRBD2. J gave up 3 bases and V 2 bases, and 6 bases lay outside the gene matches. Germline loops: CDR1 MNHEY, CDR2 SMNVEV (reference sequence). There are 15 residues in the CDR3.

This clone was detected only once. The chain joins TRBV30 to TRBJ2-3; 8 nucleotides line up with TRBD2. V dropped 4 bases and J dropped 8; count of bases not matched to a gene: 14. The CDR3 has 15 residues. Germline values: CDR1 GTSNPN, CDR2 SVGIG (reference sequence). CDR3 in amino acids: CAWNGGAGQYVTQYF. CDR3 sequence (DNA): TGTGCCTGGAACGGGGGGGCTGGTCAGTACGTTACGCAGTATTTT.

This sequence joins TRBV10-3 and TRBJ2-1, with 11 bases identical to TRBD2. Trimming took 3 bases from V and 4 from J; bases not matched to a gene: 2. Germline CDR1 reads ENHRY; CDR2 reads SYGVKD. The CDR3 totals 15 residues. Here the CDR3 reads CAISDGTSGYNEQFF. The CDR3 nucleotides are TGTGCCATCAGTGACGGGACTAGCGGATACAATGAGCAGTTCTTC.

The genes are TRBV28 and TRBJ2-4, with D perhaps matching TRBD1 (7 bases). The germline V gene encodes CDR1 MDHEN and CDR2 SYDVKM. Between the trimmed V and J ends, which lost 6 bases and 6 bases, there was a span of 12 bases. CDR3 length: 13 residues. In nucleotides, the CDR3 is TGTGCCAGCAGGAACAGGGGAGGAAACATTCAGTACTTC. Residues: CASRNRGGNIQYF.

The V gene is TRBV2, the J gene TRBJ1-4, with TRBD1 identical over 8 bases. The CDR3 consists of 12 residues. V gave up 4 bases and J gave up 8 bases; unmatched junction bases: 0. Germline CDR1 reads SNHLY; CDR2 reads FYNNEI. The DNA for the CDR3 is TGTGCCAGCAGTGGGACAGGGGAAAAACTGTTTTTT. It encodes CASSGTGEKLFF.

V is TRBV6-5 and J is TRBJ2-2; no firm D call. Trimming pared 0 bases from V and 5 bases from J, leaving 4 bases between. CDR1 is MNHEY and CDR2 is SVGAGI in the germline V gene. This CDR3 has 13 residues. The CDR3 region is CASSYSGTGELFF. The CDR3 nucleotides are TGTGCCAGCAGTTACTCCGGGACCGGGGAGCTGTTTTTT.

The rearrangement uses TRBV12-5 and TRBJ2-4, with TRBD1 as a possible D gene (6 bases). Germline-derived CDR1 and CDR2 are LGHNT and FRNRAP. Trimming pared 3 bases from V and 1 base from J, leaving 16 bases between. CDR3 size: 17 residues. The CDR3 is CASGFKNGGHAKNIQYF. In DNA, the CDR3 is TGTGCTAGTGGTTTTAAGAATGGGGGACATGCCAAAAACATTCAGTACTTC. The full variable domain, in which reference TRBV12-5 and TRBJ2-4 provide the parts outside the CDR3, is DARVTQTPRHKVTEMGQEVTMRCQPILGHNTVFWYRQTMMQGLELLAYFRNRAPLDDSGMPKDRFSAEMPDATLATLKIQPSEPRDSAVYFCASGFKNGGHAKNIQYFGAGTRLSVL.

The chain combines TRBV2 with TRBJ1-2; weak D call: TRBD1 (5 bases). The CDR3 has 13 amino acids. The V gene's germline CDR1 is SNHLY and CDR2 FYNNEI. V was cut by 6 bases and J by 4 bases, with 12 bases left in between. The CDR3 reads CASRAGTGYGYTF. CDR3 bases: TGTGCCAGCAGGGCAGGGACTGGCTATGGCTACACCTTC.

DNA of the CDR3: TGTGCCAGCATCCCAACTAGCGGAGAGCAGTTCTTC. Translating gives CASIPTSGEQFF. The chain has TRBV28 and TRBJ2-1; TRBD2 matches 8 bases. The CDR3 is made up of 12 amino acids. Germline V gene data show CDR1 as MDHEN and CDR2 as SYDVKM. J gave up 10 bases and V 7 bases, and 6 bases lay outside the gene matches.

The chain employs TRBV27 and TRBJ1-5; a possible D gene is TRBD1 (6 bases). Germline V gene data show CDR1 as MNHEY and CDR2 as SMNVEV (reference sequence). V was clipped by 4 bases and J by 9 bases, with 13 bases between them. The CDR3 has 13 amino acids. CDR3: CASSSTSRGPQHF. Here the CDR3 DNA reads TGTGCCAGCAGTTCCACCTCCAGGGGGCCCCAGCATTTT.

This clone was counted between two and nine times. The chain has TRBV19 and TRBJ2-7; D remains ambiguous. Between the trimmed V and J ends, which lost 2 bases and 6 bases, there was a span of 11 bases. Germline V gene lookup returns CDR1 LNHDA and CDR2 SQIVND (reference sequence). The CDR3 loop spans 13 amino acids. Written as DNA, the CDR3 is TGTGCCAGTAGTATACCCCTAGTGGGCGAGCAGTACTTC. This encodes CASSIPLVGEQYF.

The chain links TRBV5-1 to TRBJ2-5, with TRBD2 identical over 11 bases. Trimming took 0 bases from V and 2 from J; bases not matched to a gene: 0. Germline CDR1 reads SGHRS; CDR2 reads YFSETQ. CDR3 length equals 15 residues. The CDR3 spells CASSLGLAGQETQYF. As DNA, the CDR3 is TGCGCCAGCAGCTTGGGACTAGCGGGGCAAGAGACCCAGTACTTC. Based on the CDR3 plus reference TRBV5-1 and TRBJ2-5, the full variable domain is KAGVTQTPRYLIKTRGQQVTLSCSPISGHRSVSWYQQTPGQGLQFLFEYFSETQRNKGNFPGRFSGRQFSNSRSEMNVSTLELGDSALYLCASSLGLAGQETQYFGPGTRLLVL.